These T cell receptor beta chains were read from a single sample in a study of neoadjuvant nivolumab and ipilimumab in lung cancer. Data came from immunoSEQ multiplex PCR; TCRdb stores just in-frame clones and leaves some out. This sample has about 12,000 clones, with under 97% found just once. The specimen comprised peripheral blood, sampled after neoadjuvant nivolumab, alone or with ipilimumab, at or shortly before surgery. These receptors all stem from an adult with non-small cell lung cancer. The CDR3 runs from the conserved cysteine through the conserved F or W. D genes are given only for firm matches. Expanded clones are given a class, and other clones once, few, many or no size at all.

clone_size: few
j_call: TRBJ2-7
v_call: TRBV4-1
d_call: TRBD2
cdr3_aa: CASSHLAGVDEQYF
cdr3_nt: TGCGCCAGCAGCCATCTAGCGGGAGTCGACGAGCAGTACTTC

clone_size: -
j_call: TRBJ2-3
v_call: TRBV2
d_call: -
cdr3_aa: CASGGLWTDTQYF
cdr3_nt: TGTGCCAGCGGGGGGTTGTGGACAGATACGCAGTATTTT

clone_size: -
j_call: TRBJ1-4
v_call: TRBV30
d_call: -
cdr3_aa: CAWSPGAKSNEKLFF
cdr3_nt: TGTGCCTGGAGTCCCGGGGCCAAATCTAATGAAAAACTGTTTTTT

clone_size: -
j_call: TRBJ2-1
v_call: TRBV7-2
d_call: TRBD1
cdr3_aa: CASSYRTGLRDEQFF
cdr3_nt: TGTGCCAGCAGCTACCGGACAGGCCTTAGGGATGAGCAGTTCTTC

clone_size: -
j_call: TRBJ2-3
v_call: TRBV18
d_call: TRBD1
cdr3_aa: CASSSLSDRGTDTQYF
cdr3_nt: TGTGCCAGCTCATCACTCTCGGACAGGGGCACAGATACGCAGTATTTT

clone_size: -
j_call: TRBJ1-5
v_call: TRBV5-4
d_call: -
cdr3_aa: CASSHQGSNQPQHF
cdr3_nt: TGTGCCAGCAGCCATCAGGGAAGCAATCAGCCCCAGCATTTT

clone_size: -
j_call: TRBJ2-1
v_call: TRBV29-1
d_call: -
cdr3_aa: CSGDRQGREASYNEQFF
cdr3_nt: TGCAGCGGGGATCGACAGGGGAGGGAGGCCTCCTACAATGAGCAGTTCTTC

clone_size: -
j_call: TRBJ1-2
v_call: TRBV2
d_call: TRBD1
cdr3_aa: CASQMRQGDGYTF
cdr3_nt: TGTGCCAGCCAAATGAGACAGGGGGATGGCTACACCTTC

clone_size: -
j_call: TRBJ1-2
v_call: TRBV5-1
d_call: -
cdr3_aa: CASSVTGTNYGYTF
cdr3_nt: TGCGCCAGCAGCGTAACCGGGACGAACTATGGCTACACCTTC

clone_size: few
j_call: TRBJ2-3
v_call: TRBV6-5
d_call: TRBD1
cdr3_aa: CASSYSETGGTDTQYF
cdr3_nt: TGTGCCAGCAGTTACTCGGAGACAGGGGGCACAGATACGCAGTATTTT

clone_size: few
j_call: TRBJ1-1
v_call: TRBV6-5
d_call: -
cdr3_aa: CASGKNEAFF
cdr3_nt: TGTGCCAGCGGTAAGAATGAAGCTTTCTTT

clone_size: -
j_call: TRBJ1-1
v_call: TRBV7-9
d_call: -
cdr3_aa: CASSLSGVNTEAFF
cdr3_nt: TGTGCCAGCAGCTTATCAGGAGTTAACACTGAAGCTTTCTTT

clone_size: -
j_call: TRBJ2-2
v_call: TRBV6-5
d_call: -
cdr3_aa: CASSRQFANTGELFF
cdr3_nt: TGTGCCAGCAGTCGACAGTTCGCGAACACCGGGGAGCTGTTTTTT

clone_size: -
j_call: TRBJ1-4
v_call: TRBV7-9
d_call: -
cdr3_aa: CASSLAGSGVGNEKLFF
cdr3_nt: TGTGCCAGCAGCTTAGCGGGATCGGGGGTTGGTAATGAAAAACTGTTTTTT

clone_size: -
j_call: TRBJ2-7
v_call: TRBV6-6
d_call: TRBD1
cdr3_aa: CASSPTGIYEQYF
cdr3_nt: TGTGCCAGCAGTCCGACAGGGATCTACGAGCAGTACTTC

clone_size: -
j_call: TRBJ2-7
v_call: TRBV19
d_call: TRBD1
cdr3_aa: CAAGQGSSYEQYF
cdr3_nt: TGTGCCGCCGGACAGGGAAGCTCCTACGAGCAGTACTTC

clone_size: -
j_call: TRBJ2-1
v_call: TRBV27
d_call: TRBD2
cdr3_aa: CASSEGTSGNHNEQFF
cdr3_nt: TGTGCCAGCAGTGAGGGGACTAGCGGGAACCACAATGAGCAGTTCTTC

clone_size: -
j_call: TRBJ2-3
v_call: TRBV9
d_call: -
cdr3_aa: CASSVADSDTQYF
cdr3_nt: TGTGCCAGCAGCGTAGCGGACTCAGATACGCAGTATTTT

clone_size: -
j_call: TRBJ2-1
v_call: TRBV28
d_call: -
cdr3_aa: CASTKTPYNEQFF
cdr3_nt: TGTGCCAGCACCAAGACACCCTACAATGAGCAGTTCTTC

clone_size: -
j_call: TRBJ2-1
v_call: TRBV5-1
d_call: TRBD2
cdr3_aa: CASSLGTSGNEQFF
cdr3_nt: TGCGCCAGCAGCTTAGGGACTAGCGGGAATGAGCAGTTCTTC

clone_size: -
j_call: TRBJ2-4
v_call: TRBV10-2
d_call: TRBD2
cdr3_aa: CASRSGGMDIQYF
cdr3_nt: TGCGCCAGCAGGTCGGGGGGTATGGACATTCAGTACTTC

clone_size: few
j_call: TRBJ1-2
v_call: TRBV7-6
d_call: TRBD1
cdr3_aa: CASSFSGTGTTGYTF
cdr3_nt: TGTGCCAGCAGCTTCTCCGGGACAGGGACTACTGGCTACACCTTC

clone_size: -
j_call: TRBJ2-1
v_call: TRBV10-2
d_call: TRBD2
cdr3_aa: CASSALPSGRYNEQFF
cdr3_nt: TGCGCCAGCAGTGCCCTTCCTAGCGGGAGGTACAATGAGCAGTTCTTC

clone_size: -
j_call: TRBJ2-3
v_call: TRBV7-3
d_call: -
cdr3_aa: CASSSGFERSTDTQYF
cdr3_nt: TGTGCCAGCAGCTCCGGTTTCGAGCGGAGCACAGATACGCAGTATTTT

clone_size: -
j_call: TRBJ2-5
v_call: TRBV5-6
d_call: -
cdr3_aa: CASSLGLPMTGQEGKTQYF
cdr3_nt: TGTGCCAGCAGCTTGGGGCTCCCTATGACAGGACAGGAGGGGAAGACCCAGTACTTC

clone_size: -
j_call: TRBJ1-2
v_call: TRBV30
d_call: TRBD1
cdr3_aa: CAWSQGDHYGYTF
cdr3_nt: TGTGCCTGGAGTCAGGGGGACCACTATGGCTACACCTTC

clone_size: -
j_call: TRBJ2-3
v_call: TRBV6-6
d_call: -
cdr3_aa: CARRDINTDTQYF
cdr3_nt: TGTGCCAGGCGAGACATAAACACAGATACGCAGTATTTT

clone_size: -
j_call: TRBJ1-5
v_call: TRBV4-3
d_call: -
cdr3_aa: CASSQDVRNQPQHF
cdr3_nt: TGCGCCAGCAGCCAAGATGTCCGCAATCAGCCCCAGCATTTT

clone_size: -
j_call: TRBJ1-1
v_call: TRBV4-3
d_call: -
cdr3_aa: CASSQESGGTTGMNTEAFF
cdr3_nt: TGCGCCAGCAGCCAAGAGTCGGGGGGCACAACGGGCATGAACACTGAAGCTTTCTTT

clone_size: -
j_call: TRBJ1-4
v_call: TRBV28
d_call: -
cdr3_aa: CASSLREKLFF
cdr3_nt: TGTGCCAGCAGCCTTAGGGAAAAACTGTTTTTT

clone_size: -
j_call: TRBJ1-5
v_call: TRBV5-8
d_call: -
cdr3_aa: CASSLGAPNQPQHF
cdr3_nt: TGTGCCAGCAGCTTGGGGGCTCCGAATCAGCCCCAGCATTTT

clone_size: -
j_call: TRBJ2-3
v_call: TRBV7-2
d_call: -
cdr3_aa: CASSLSGRDTDTQYF
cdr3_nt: TGTGCCAGCAGCTTATCCGGTAGGGACACAGATACGCAGTATTTT